The sequence of this TCR beta chain was determined in a study of cytomegalovirus exposure and HLA in healthy donors. PCR was performed using 60 Vbeta and 13 Jbeta primers. Only in-frame clones appear in the TCRdb table, and some are missing; sequencing was by immunoSEQ multiplex PCR. This table has a few hundred thousand clones, about 70% appearing once. CDR1 and CDR2 from the germline V gene are SGHTA and FQGNSA. The CDR3 spans 15 residues. V lost 2 bases to trimming and J lost 4 bases; unmatched junction nucleotides: 6. The genes are TRBV7-2 and TRBJ2-7; 9 nucleotides agree with TRBD1. The specimen sequenced was PBMCs. This clonotype was sampled from a woman in her twenties or thirties in good health and CMV-seronegative. The CDR3 region has the DNA TGTGCCAGCAGCTTATCTGGACAGGGGTATTACGAGCAGTACTTC. Translating it yields CASSLSGQGYYEQYF.